The clone carrying this T cell receptor beta chain was seen at least ten times. Its antigen is unidentified. Axillary draining lymph nodes of breast cancer patients supplied the node samples. The data were taken from a study of breast tumors, draining lymph nodes, adjacent tissues. Study observations and caveats: Tumor T cell lymph node origin was a supported hypothesis, not proven. Data fit most tumor T cells coming from lymph node, expanding in tumor. Tumor TCR diversity was below lymph nodes but above nontumor tissue. Tumor and nontumor repertoires were significantly more similar in luminal-like than in basal-like breast cancer.

The V gene lost 7 bases and the J gene lost 3 bases, with 14 bases spanning the gap. CDR1 is SGHTA and CDR2 is FQGTGA in the germline V gene. This CDR3 is built from 14 residues. TCRdb analysed the multiplex PCR reads with MiXCR anew, one entry per CDR3 protein. The sample has about 110,000 distinct CDR3 sequences, 30% seen once. J is TRBJ2-3 and V is TRBV7-3; D is undetermined. Sequencing was performed on axillary lymph node tissue. The sequence derives from a female donor with breast cancer. Some clones in this sample may be carry-over from other donors' samples. In DNA form, the CDR3 reads TGTGCCAGCACCCCAGGATTAGGTACAGATACGCAGTATTTT. This sequence encodes CASTPGLGTDTQYF.